These 6 T cell receptor beta chains were sequenced from one sample in a study of human CD8 memory T cell subsets. A UMI-labeled 5' RACE approach was the method that produced the TCR beta libraries. No DNA is given; TCRdb re-called the 5' RACE reads and lists each CDR3 protein once. The sample holds roughly 4,000 distinct CDR3 sequences. Sequencing used CD8+ T cells from PBMCs. The receptor set was obtained from a human donor in good health.

By frequency, this clonotype is medium-sized. The chain combines TRBV5-1 with TRBJ2-1. This CDR3 spans 11 amino acids. Per the germline V gene, CDR1 is SGHRS and CDR2 is YFSETQ. The CDR3 loop is CASSSSEEQFF.

This chain uses TRBV24-1 with TRBJ2-5; TCRdb calls TRBD2, which cannot be checked without DNA. The CDR3 loop spans 13 amino acids. The germline V gene has CDR1 KGHDR and CDR2 SFDVKD. The CDR3 sequence: CATSPKAPETQYF.

The genes are TRBV6-5 and TRBJ2-7; TCRdb proposes TRBD1, but this gene call is untestable without DNA. The CDR3 contains 15 residues. The germline CDR1 and CDR2 sequences are MNHEY and SVGAGI. This CDR3 is CASSYSAGGPYEQYF.

Judged by frequency, this clonotype is medium-sized. The genes are TRBV6-2 or TRBV6-3 and TRBJ2-1; the D call of TRBD1 rests on TCRdb alone, since no DNA is present to check it. CDR3 size: 12 residues. CDR1 and CDR2 (germline): MNHEY, SVGEGT. The chain's CDR3 is CASSAGYLEQFF.

V and J are TRBV2 and TRBJ2-7. The V gene's germline CDR1 is SNHLY and CDR2 FYNNEI. The CDR3 is made up of 14 amino acids. The CDR3 sequence is CASRDKAESYEQYF.

V usage is TRBV7-6 and J usage is TRBJ2-3; TCRdb returns TRBD2, unconfirmable since there is no DNA. This CDR3 contains 16 residues. CDR1 is SGHVS, CDR2 FNYEAQ, per germline. The chain's CDR3 is CASSRGTSGRTDTQYF.